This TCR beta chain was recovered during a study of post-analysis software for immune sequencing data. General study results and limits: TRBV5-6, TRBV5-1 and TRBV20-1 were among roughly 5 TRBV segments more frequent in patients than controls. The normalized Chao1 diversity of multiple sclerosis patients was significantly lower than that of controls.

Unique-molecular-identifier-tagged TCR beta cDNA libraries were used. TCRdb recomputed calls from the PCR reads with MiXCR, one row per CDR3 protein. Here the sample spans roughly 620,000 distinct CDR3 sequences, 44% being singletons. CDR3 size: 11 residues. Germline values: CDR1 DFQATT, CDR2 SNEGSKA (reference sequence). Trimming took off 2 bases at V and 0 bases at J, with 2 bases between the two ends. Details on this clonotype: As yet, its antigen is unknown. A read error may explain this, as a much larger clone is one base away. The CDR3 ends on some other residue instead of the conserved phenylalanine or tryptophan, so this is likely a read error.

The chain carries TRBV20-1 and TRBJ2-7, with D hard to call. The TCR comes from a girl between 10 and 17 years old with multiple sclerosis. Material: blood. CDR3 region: CSARLSYEQYS. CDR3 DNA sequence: TGCAGTGCTAGACTCTCCTACGAGCAGTACTCC.